This T cell receptor beta chain is drawn from a study of high-grade serous ovarian cancer treatment subgroups. Study at large: Samples averaged around 13,000 reads and 6,900 or so unique TCR beta rearrangements.

Note on this clone: Its antigen is as yet unknown.

Tumor samples were taken before definitive surgery or chemotherapy. Study-wide results and caveats: Higher neoantigen levels went with greater TCR clonal relatedness.

Clones were sequenced by immunoSEQ multiplex PCR, and TCRdb holds only the in-frame ones, with some missing. This sample has roughly 1,100 clones, with 65% to 70% found just once. V was trimmed by 5 bases and J by 5 bases, leaving 15 bases between them. Germline V gives CDR1 MDHEN, CDR2 SYDVKM. The CDR3 has 14 residues. V usage is TRBV28 and J usage is TRBJ2-5; D uncertain. The sample taken for sequencing was tumor tissue. The sequence derives from a human donor with high-grade serous ovarian cancer. Written as DNA, the CDR3 is TGTGCCAGCAGTGTCATGGGGATGGGTGAGACCCAGTACTTC. This translates into CASSVMGMGETQYF.